This record looks at one T cell receptor (beta chain) sequence and its context. These data originate in a study of T cell responses to AZD1222 COVID-19 vaccine. The CDR3 is 15 residues long. Losses at the gene ends were 3 bases for V and 5 bases for J; bases not matched to a gene: 10. Germline V gene data show CDR1 as GTSNPN and CDR2 as SVGIG (reference sequence). Method: immunoSEQ multiplex PCR; TCRdb's copy keeps in-frame clones and lacks some. This table holds roughly 120,000 clones, roughly 89% found once. This sample comprised peripheral blood, obtained on day 0 of AZD1222 vaccination. The genes are TRBV30 and TRBJ1-2; 9 nucleotides agree with TRBD1. This sequence originates from an adult in good health. This chain's CDR3 is CAWSAPTGGGYGYTF. The CDR3 DNA sequence: TGTGCCTGGAGCGCACCTACAGGGGGCGGGTATGGCTACACCTTC.